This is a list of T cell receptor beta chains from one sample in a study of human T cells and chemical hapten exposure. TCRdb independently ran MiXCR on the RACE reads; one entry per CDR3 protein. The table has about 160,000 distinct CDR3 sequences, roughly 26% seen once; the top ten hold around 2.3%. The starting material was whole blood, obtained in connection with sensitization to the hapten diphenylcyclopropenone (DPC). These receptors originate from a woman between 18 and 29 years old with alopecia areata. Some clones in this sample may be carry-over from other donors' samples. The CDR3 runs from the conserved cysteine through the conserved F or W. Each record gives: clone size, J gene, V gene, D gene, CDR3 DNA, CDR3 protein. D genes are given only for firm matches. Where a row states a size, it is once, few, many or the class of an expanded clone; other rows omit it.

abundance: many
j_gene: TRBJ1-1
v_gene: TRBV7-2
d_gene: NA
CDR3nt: TGTGCCAGCAGCCCCCAGATGAACACTGAAGCTTTCTTT
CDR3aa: CASSPQMNTEAFF

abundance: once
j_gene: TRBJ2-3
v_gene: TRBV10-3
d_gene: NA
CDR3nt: TGTGCCATCAGTGTTGCGGGATTGGATACGCAGTATTTT
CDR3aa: CAISVAGLDTQYF

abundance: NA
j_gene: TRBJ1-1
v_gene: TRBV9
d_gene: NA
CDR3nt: TGTGCCAGCAGCGCTTCTTTCTTGAACACTGAAGCTTTCTTT
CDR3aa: CASSASFLNTEAFF

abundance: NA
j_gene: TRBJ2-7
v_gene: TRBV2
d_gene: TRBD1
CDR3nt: TGTGCCACGGGACAGGGCCACGAGCAGTACTTC
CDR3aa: CATGQGHEQYF

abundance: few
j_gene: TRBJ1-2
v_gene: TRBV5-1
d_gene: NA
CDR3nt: TGCGCCAGCAGCTTGGTGGCAGACTATGGCTACACCTTC
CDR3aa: CASSLVADYGYTF

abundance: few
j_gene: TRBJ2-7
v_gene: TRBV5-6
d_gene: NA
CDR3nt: TGTGCCAGCAGCTTGAGAGGACAGACCTACGAGCAGTACTTC
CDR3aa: CASSLRGQTYEQYF

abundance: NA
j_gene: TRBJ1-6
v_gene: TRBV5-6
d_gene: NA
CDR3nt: TGTGCCAGCAGCTTGAGAGTACATGGGAATTCACCCCTCCACTTT
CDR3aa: CASSLRVHGNSPLHF

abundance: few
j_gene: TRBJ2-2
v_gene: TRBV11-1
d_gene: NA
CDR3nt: TGTGCCAGCAGCTTTGTCGACACCGGGGAGCTGTTTTTT
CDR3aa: CASSFVDTGELFF

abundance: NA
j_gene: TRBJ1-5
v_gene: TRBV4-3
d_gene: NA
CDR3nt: TGCGCCAGCAGCCAACGGGACGGACTCAATCAGCCCCAGCATTTT
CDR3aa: CASSQRDGLNQPQHF

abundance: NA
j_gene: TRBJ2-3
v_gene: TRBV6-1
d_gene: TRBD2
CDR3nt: TGTGCCAGCAGTTTTCGACTAGCGGCGACCACAGATACGCAGTATTTT
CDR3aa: CASSFRLAATTDTQYF

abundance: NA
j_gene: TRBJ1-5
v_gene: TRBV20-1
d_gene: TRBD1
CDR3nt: TGCAGTGCTAGAGGAGATTTCTTACCTACAGGGGGCGGCAATCAGCCCCAGCATTTT
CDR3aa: CSARGDFLPTGGGNQPQHF

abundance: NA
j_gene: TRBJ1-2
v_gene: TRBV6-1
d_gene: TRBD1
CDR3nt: TGTGCCAGCAGTGAAGGAGGACGGACAGGGGGCTCAGGCTACACCTTC
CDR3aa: CASSEGGRTGGSGYTF

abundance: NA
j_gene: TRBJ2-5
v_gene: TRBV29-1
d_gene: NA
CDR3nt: TGCAGCGTTTCCACCCAGTCTCAAGAGACCCAGTACTTC
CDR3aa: CSVSTQSQETQYF

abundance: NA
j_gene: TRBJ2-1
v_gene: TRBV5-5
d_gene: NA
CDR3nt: TGTGCCAGCAGCTTGGCGCCGGGACACCCACACAATGAGCAGTTCTTC
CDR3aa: CASSLAPGHPHNEQFF

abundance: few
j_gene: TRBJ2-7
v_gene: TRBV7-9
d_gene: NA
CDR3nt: TGTGCCAGCAGCCCAATGTACGAGCAGTACTTC
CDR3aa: CASSPMYEQYF

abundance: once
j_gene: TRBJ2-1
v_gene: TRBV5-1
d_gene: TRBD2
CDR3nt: TGCGCCAGCAGCCCCGCAAGCGGGGTGCGGTTCTTC
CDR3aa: CASSPASGVRFF

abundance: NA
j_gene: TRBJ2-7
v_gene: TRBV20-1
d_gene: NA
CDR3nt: TGCAGTGCTAGAGAAGGGGGACTATACTACGAGCAGTACTTC
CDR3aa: CSAREGGLYYEQYF

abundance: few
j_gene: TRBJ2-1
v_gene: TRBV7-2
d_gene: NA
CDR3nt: TGTGCCACCCGGGCCAGCACCTACAATGAGCAGTTCTTC
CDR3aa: CATRASTYNEQFF

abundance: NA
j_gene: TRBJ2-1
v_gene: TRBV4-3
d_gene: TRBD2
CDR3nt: TGCGCCAGCAGCCAATCGGGGCAGCGGGGGTACAATGAGCAGTTCTTC
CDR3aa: CASSQSGQRGYNEQFF

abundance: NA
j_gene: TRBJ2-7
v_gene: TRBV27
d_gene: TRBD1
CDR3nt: TGTGCCAGCGGCCTACAGGGGGCGCTTTACGAGCAGTACTTC
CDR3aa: CASGLQGALYEQYF

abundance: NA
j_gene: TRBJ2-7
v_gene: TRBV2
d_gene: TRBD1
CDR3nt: TGTGCCAGCAGCGCGGACAGGGGGGCCTACGAGCAGTACTTC
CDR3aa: CASSADRGAYEQYF

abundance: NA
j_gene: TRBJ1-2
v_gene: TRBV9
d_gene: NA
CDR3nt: TGTGCCAGCAGCGTAGACGGTAACTATGGCTACACCTTC
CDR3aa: CASSVDGNYGYTF

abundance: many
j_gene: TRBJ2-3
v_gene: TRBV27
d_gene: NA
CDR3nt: TGTGCCAGCAGTAAACGGGGCAGGGATACGCAGTATTTT
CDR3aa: CASSKRGRDTQYF

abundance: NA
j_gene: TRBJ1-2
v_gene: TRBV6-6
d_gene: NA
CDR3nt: TGTGCCAGCAGTTACGGGGTAGGCGGCACCTTC
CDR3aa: CASSYGVGGTF

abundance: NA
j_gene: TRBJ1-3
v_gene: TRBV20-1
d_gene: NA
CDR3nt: TGCAGTGCTTTCGACAGGCCCTCTGGAAACACCATATATTTT
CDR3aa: CSAFDRPSGNTIYF

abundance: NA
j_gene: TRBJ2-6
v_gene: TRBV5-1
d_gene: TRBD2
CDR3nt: TGCGCCAGCAGCTTGCCGGGAGGGCCGGGGGGGGCCAACGTCCTGACTTTC
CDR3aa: CASSLPGGPGGANVLTF

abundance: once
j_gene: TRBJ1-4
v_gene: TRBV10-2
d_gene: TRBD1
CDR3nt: TGCGCCAGCAGCGGGACAGGACATAATGAAAAACTGTTTTTT
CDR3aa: CASSGTGHNEKLFF

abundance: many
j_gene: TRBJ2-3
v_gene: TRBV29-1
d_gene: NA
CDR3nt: TGCAGCGCCCGGGGCGATACGCAGTATTTT
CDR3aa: CSARGDTQYF

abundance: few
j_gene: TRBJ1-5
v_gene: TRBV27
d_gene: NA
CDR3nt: TGTGCCAGCAGTCCAAACCCTCTAAGGGGTAATCAGCCCCAGCATTTT
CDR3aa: CASSPNPLRGNQPQHF

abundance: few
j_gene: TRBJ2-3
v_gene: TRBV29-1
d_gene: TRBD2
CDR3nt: TGCAGCGTTGAAAAACTAGCGGTTCTAGATACGCAGTATTTT
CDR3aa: CSVEKLAVLDTQYF

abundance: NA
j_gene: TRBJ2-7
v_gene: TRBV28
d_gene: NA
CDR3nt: TGTGCCAGCACCCAAGTGGGGGAGGCAGGGGAGCAGTACTTC
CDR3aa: CASTQVGEAGEQYF

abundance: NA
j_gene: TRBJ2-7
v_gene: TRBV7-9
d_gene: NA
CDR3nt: TGTGCCAGCAGCTTAAGTTCGGGGGAGCAGTACTTC
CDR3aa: CASSLSSGEQYF

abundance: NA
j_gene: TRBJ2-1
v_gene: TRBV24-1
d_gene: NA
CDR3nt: TGTGCCACCAGTCTCCAAAACGGGAATGAGCAGTTCTTC
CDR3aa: CATSLQNGNEQFF

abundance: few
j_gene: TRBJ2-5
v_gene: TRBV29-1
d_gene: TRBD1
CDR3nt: TGCAGCGCGGACAGGGTCGGAGAGACCCAGTACTTC
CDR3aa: CSADRVGETQYF

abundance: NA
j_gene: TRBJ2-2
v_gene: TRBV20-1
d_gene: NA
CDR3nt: TGCAGTGCCTACTTGAGTCCCGGGGAGCTGTTTTTT
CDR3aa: CSAYLSPGELFF

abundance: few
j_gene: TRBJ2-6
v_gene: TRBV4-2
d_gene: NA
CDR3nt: TGTGCCAGCAGCCAAGAAGGAAGGAGCTCTGGGGCCAACGTCCTGACTTTC
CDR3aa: CASSQEGRSSGANVLTF

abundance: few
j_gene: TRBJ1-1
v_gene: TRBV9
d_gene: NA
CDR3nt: TGTGCCAGCAGCGTAGGGGGCAACTTGGGTACTGAAGCTTTCTTT
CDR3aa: CASSVGGNLGTEAFF

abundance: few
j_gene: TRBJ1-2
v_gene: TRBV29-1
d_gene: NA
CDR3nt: TGCAGCGTTGATCCCCAGGCGGCGAACTATGGCTACACCTTC
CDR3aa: CSVDPQAANYGYTF

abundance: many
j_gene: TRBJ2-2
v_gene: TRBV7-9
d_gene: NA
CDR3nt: TGTGCCAGCAGCTTAGGGGCGGTGAACACCGGGGAGCTGTTTTTT
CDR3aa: CASSLGAVNTGELFF

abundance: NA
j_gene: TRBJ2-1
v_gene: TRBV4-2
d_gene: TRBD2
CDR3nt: TGTGCCGCTAGCGGGAGCCCCCCACCCTTCAATGAGCAGTTCTTC
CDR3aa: CAASGSPPPFNEQFF

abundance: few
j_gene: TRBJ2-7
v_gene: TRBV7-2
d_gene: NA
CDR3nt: TGTGCCAGCAGCCACCGGGACTCTCGGCCCTACGAGCAGTACTTC
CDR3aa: CASSHRDSRPYEQYF

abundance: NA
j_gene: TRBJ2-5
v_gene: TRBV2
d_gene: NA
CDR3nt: TGTGCCAGCAGTGAGAGACAGTACCAAGAGACCCAGTACTTC
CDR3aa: CASSERQYQETQYF

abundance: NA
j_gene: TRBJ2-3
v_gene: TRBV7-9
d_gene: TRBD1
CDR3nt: TGTGCCAGCAGCCCTCCGGGACAGAATACGCAGTATTTT
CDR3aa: CASSPPGQNTQYF

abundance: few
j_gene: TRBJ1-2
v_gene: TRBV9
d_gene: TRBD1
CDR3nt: TGTGCCAGCAGCGTGGGGACAGCGGAACTCTATGGCTACACCTTC
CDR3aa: CASSVGTAELYGYTF

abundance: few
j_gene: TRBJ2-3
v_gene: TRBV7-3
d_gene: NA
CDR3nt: TGTGCCAGCAGCTTGCTAGCAGGCACAGATACGCAGTATTTT
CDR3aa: CASSLLAGTDTQYF

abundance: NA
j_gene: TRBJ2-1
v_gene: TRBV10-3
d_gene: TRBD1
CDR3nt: TGTGCCACCACTCCGGGACAGCTATTGATAGGGCAGTTCTTC
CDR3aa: CATTPGQLLIGQFF

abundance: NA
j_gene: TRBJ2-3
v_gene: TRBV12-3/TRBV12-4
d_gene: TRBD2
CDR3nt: TGTGCCAGCAGCACCACCAGCGGGGGGGCCTGGGATACGCAGTATTTT
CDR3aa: CASSTTSGGAWDTQYF

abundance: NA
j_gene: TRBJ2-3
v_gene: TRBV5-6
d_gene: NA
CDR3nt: TGTGCCAGCAGCTTGCTTTTGGGTGTCTCAGATACGCAGTATTTT
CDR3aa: CASSLLLGVSDTQYF

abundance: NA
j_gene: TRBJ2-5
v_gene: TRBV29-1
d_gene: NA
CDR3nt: TGCAGCGTTAGGCGACAACTACAAGAGACCCAGTACTTC
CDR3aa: CSVRRQLQETQYF

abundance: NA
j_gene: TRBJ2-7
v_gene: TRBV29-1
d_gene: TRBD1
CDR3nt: TGCAGCGCACAGACAGGGGGCACGGGGGAGCAGTACTTC
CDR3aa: CSAQTGGTGEQYF

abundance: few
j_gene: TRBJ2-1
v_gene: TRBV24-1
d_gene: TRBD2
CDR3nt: TGTGCCACCAGTGGTTCTAGCGGTTACAATGAGCAGTTCTTC
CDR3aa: CATSGSSGYNEQFF

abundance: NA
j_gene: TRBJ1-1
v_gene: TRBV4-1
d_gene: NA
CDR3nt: TGCGCCAGCAGCCCAGCCTTTAGAACTGAAGCTTTCTTT
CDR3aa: CASSPAFRTEAFF

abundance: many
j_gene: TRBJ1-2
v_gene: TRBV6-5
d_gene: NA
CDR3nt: TGTGCCAGCTACCGTGCTACCGGGCCACGCTATGGCTACACCTTC
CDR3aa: CASYRATGPRYGYTF

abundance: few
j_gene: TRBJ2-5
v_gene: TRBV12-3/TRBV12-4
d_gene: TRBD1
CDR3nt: TGTGCCAGCAGTTTAAAGCACAGGGGGCAAGAGACCCAGTACTTC
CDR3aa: CASSLKHRGQETQYF

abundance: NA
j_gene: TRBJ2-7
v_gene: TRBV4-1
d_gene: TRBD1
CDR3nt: TGCGCCAGCAGCCATCTCGACAGGGGGCTTTACGAGCAGTACTTC
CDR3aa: CASSHLDRGLYEQYF